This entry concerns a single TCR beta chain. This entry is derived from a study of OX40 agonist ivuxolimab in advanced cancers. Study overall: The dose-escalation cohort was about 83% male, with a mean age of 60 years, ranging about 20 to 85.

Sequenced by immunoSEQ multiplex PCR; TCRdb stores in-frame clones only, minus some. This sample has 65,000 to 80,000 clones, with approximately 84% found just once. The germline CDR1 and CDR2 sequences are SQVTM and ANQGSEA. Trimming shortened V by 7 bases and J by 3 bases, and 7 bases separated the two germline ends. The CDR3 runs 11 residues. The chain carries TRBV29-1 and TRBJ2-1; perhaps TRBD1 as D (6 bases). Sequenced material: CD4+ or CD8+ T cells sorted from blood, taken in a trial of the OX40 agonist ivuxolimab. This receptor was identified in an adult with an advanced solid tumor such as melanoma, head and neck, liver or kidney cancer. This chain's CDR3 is CSGGGYNEQFF. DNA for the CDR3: TGCAGCGGAGGGGGCTACAATGAGCAGTTCTTC.